This entry is about one T cell receptor beta chain. The data are from a study of shared clonotypes between healthy human individuals. Only Caucasian adults living in Nashville, Tennessee served as donors. Genomic DNA (from each subset) was split evenly across several immunoSEQ plates. Clones were sequenced by immunoSEQ multiplex PCR, and TCRdb holds only the in-frame ones, with some missing. The sample shows hundreds of thousands of clones, approximately 77% of them seen only once. Germline lookup yields CDR1 SEHNR and CDR2 FQNEAQ (reference sequence). The CDR3 extends over 17 amino acids. J lost 6 bases, V lost 5 bases, and 10 bases had no gene match.

This TCR derives from a woman aged 40 to 50 in good health. Some clones in this sample may be carry-over from other donors' samples. Sequenced: PBMCs. The V gene is TRBV7-9, the J gene TRBJ2-4; 13 bases map to TRBD2. The CDR3 loop reads CASSNSGLAGWRNIQYF. CDR3 bases: TGTGCCAGCAGCAACTCGGGACTAGCGGGATGGAGAAACATTCAGTACTTC.